The present entry profiles one TCR beta chain with its context. The target antigen is unknown. Naive CD8 cells comprised CD45RO-negative, CCR7-positively selected cells, excluding terminally differentiated effector memory CD45RA+ cells. This entry comes from a study of shared clonotypes between healthy human individuals. Study results and limitations: Sequencing depth was a factor that was expected to affect clonotype sharing among donors. Although depth was large, rarefaction showed that sequencing of the sorted subsets was incomplete. Sharing across several donors was seen in roughly 5% of naive CD4 clonotypes.

An even split of each subset's genomic DNA across several immunoSEQ plates was performed. Assay: immunoSEQ multiplex PCR; the TCRdb copy retains only in-frame clones and omits some. The data show approximately 600,000 clones, 90% to 95% seen once. The sequenced sample consisted of naive CD8+ T cells sorted from blood. The clonotype originates from a woman aged 30 to 39 in good health.

The CDR3 region has the DNA TGTGCCAGCAGTGACAGGGGAGGGTACAATGAGCAGTTCTTC. Translating it yields CASSDRGGYNEQFF. The rearrangement joins TRBV6-1 to TRBJ2-1; D is possibly TRBD2 (7 bases). The CDR3 covers 14 residues. The germline V and J ends were trimmed by 3 bases and 4 bases, with 10 bases remaining between them. Per the germline V gene, CDR1 is MNHNS and CDR2 is SASEGT.